This T cell receptor beta chain was profiled in a study of cytomegalovirus exposure and HLA in healthy donors. General observations from the study: The majority of TCR sequences were rare, yet some public TCRs appeared in many donors. Presence/absence comparisons presumed near-even sequencing depth among donors.

Amplification used 60 Vbeta primers and 13 Jbeta primers. This table comes from immunoSEQ multiplex PCR, and its TCRdb copy is limited to in-frame clones, with some not included. This specimen shows around 150,000 clones; the ten leading clones hold roughly 2%. Germline V lookup: CDR1 SGHDT, CDR2 YYEEEE. The CDR3 consists of 15 residues. The junction had 10 bases not matched to a gene; V was cut back by 4 bases and J by 7 bases. In regard to this clone: The antigen remains unidentified.

The sequenced material came from PBMCs. The clonotype comes from a man aged 25-45 years in good health and CMV-seronegative. The J gene is TRBJ1-1, the V gene TRBV5-6; 10 bases match TRBD1. CDR3 sequence: CASSPPGQGYSEAFF. CDR3 DNA sequence: TGTGCCAGCAGCCCACCGGGACAGGGGTATAGTGAAGCTTTCTTT.